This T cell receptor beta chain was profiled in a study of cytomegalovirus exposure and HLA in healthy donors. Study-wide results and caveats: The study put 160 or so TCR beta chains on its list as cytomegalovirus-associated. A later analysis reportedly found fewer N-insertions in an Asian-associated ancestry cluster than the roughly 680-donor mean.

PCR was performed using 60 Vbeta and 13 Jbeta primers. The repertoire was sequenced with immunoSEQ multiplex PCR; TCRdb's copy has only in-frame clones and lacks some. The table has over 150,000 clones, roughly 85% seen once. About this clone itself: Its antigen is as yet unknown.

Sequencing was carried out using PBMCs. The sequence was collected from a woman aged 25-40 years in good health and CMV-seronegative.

CDR3 amino acids: CASSHGQAYGYTF. The CDR3, as DNA: TGCGCCAGCAGCCATGGACAGGCCTATGGCTACACCTTC. This chain connects TRBV4-3 to TRBJ1-2, with TRBD1 identical over 7 bases. Germline V gives CDR1 LGHNA, CDR2 YSLEER. The V segment lost 3 bases and the J segment 4 bases; nucleotides outside the gene matches: 2. This CDR3 comprises 13 residues.